Following are 5 T cell receptor beta chains from one sample sequenced in a study of cytomegalovirus exposure and HLA in healthy donors. The PCR made use of 60 Vbeta and 13 Jbeta primers. Clones were read by immunoSEQ multiplex PCR, and TCRdb kept only the in-frame ones, dropping some. Of about 94,000 clones detected, more than 70% appear once; the ten largest clones hold 3.8%. The sequencing sample was made of PBMCs. The receptors here all came from a woman between 40 and 50 years old in good health and CMV-seronegative.

There are many counts of this clone. V gene TRBV19 combines with J gene TRBJ2-7, with 8 bases aligning to TRBD1. V trimming: 10 bases; J trimming: 5 bases; junction bases outside the gene matches: 7. This CDR3 has 12 residues. Looked up from germline, CDR1 is LNHDA and CDR2 is SQIVND (reference sequence). CDR3 nucleotide sequence: TGTGCCACTGGGACAGGATTGAACGAGCAGTACTTC. Its translation: CATGTGLNEQYF.

In regard to this clone: Additional DNA sequences in this sample encode the identical CDR3. The rearrangement joins TRBV7-9 to TRBJ1-1; 7 bases are shared with TRBD1. The ends lost 1 base at V and 0 bases at J; junction bases unmatched: 2. CDR3 length: 15 residues. The germline V gene encodes CDR1 SEHNR and CDR2 FQNEAQ (reference sequence). As DNA, the CDR3 is TGTGCCAGCAGCTTAGGACAGGGTATGAACACTGAAGCTTTCTTT. As protein: CASSLGQGMNTEAFF. Together with reference TRBV7-9 and TRBJ1-1, the CDR3 gives the full variable domain: DTGVSQNPRHKITKRGQNVTFRCDPISEHNRLYWYRQTLGQGPEFLTYFQNEAQLEKSRLLSDRFSAERPKGSFSTLEIQRTEQGDSAMYLCASSLGQGMNTEAFFGQGTRLTVV.

This chain uses TRBV14 with TRBJ1-6; D not certain. V was pared by 0 bases and J by 1 base, with 7 bases between. Germline V gene data show CDR1 as SGHDN and CDR2 as FVKESK. The CDR3 extends over 16 amino acids. The CDR3 nucleotides are TGTGCCAGCAGCCAAGATCGTGTATCCTATAATTCACCCCTCCACTTT. It is translated as CASSQDRVSYNSPLHF. The variable domain in full, with the rest retrieved from reference TRBV14 and TRBJ1-6, is EAGVTQFPSHSVIEKGQTVTLRCDPISGHDNLYWYRRVMGKEIKFLLHFVKESKQDESGMPNNRFLAERTGGTYSTLKVQPAELEDSGVYFCASSQDRVSYNSPLHFGNGTRLTVT.

Of note for this clone: One end of the junction varies from germline; a read error may be responsible. This chain connects TRBV28 to TRBJ1-6; a possible D gene is TRBD1 (5 bases). CDR1 is MDHEN and CDR2 is SYDVKM in the germline V gene. The CDR3 loop spans 15 amino acids. DNA for the CDR3: TGTGCCAGCAGTTTGTTAGGGGCCTATGATTCACCCCTCCACTTT. Protein: CASSLLGAYDSPLHF.

V and J are TRBV15 and TRBJ1-2; possibly TRBD1 for D (6 bases). The CDR3 extends over 15 amino acids. The germline V and J ends were trimmed by 1 base and 3 bases, with 12 bases remaining between them. Germline CDR1 LNHNV, CDR2 YYDKDF (reference sequence). This CDR3 is CATSRGGQGYYGYTF. Written as DNA, the CDR3 is TGTGCCACCAGCAGAGGAGGCCAGGGGTACTATGGCTACACCTTC.